This entry lists 17 T cell receptor beta chains sequenced from one sample in a study of molecular identifiers for immune sequencing clone quantification. TCRdb independently ran MiXCR on the PCR reads; one entry per CDR3 protein. The profile shows fewer than 350,000 distinct CDR3 sequences, roughly a quarter of them singletons. The sequenced material came from naive CD8+ T cells from blood, with Jurkat cell RNA spiked in. Stated subset: FACS-sorted CD8+CD4-CCR7+CD45RA+ naive T cells. The receptors come from a human donor in good health. Some libraries in this study had Jurkat cell RNA spiked in.

This chain connects TRBV7-8 to TRBJ2-1; 13 bases are shared with TRBD2. This CDR3 comprises 16 residues. V was pared by 5 bases and J by 4 bases, with 5 bases of the junction left unmatched. CDR1 and CDR2 (germline): SGHVS, FQNEAQ. This chain's CDR3 is CASSEGLAGCYNEQFF. The DNA of the CDR3 is TGTGCCAGCAGCGAGGGACTAGCGGGGTGTTACAATGAGCAGTTCTTC. Supplemented by reference TRBV7-8 and TRBJ2-1, the full variable domain reads GAGVSQSPRYKVAKRGQDVALRCDPISGHVSLFWYQQALGQGPEFLTYFQNEAQLDKSGLPSDRFFAERPEGSVSTLKIQRTQQEDSAVYLCASSEGLAGCYNEQFFGPGTRLTVL.

This clonotype was seen at least ten times. V is TRBV30 and J is TRBJ2-1; D is uncertain. CDR1 GTSNPN and CDR2 SVGIG come from the germline V gene (reference sequence). The CDR3 is 12 amino acids. V was pared by 1 base and J by 2 bases, with 3 bases between. The CDR3 here is CAWSEPYNEQFF. The DNA for the CDR3 is TGTGCCTGGAGTGAACCCTACAATGAGCAGTTCTTC.

The chain carries TRBV4-3 and TRBJ1-6, with 7 bases aligning to TRBD1. The trim removed 0 bases at V and 6 bases at J, leaving 5 bases unmatched. The CDR3 has 16 residues. Looked up from germline, CDR1 is LGHNA and CDR2 is YSLEER. The CDR3 here is CASSQDLGTVNSPLHF. The CDR3, as DNA: TGCGCCAGCAGCCAAGATCTTGGGACAGTTAATTCACCCCTCCACTTT.

The chain links TRBV5-6 to TRBJ2-7, with D perhaps TRBD1 (6 bases). The CDR3 runs to 16 residues. CDR1 and CDR2 from the germline V gene are SGHDT and YYEEEE. The V end was cut by 4 bases, the J end by 10 bases, with 27 bases between. CDR3 sequence: CASSMEVTGPTGHQYF. The CDR3 nucleotides are TGTGCCAGCAGCATGGAGGTAACAGGGCCCACGGGGCATCAGTACTTC.

This clonotype was found many times. CDR3 in amino acids: CASAGLAGFTDTQYF. The CDR3 DNA reads as TGTGCCAGCGCGGGGCTAGCGGGGTTCACAGATACGCAGTATTTT. The J gene is TRBJ2-3, the V gene TRBV7-2; 9 bases map to TRBD2. With 8 bases clipped from V and 2 bases from J, the junction kept 8 bases outside the gene matches. This CDR3 contains 15 residues. Germline V lookup: CDR1 SGHTA, CDR2 FQGNSA.

This clonotype came up many times. The V call is TRBV6-6, the J call TRBJ2-3; the D gene could be TRBD1 or TRBD2 (5 bases each). This CDR3 comprises 14 residues. V shed 2 bases and J shed 4 bases, with 10 bases lying between them. The V gene's germline CDR1 is MNHNY and CDR2 SVGAGI (reference sequence). CDR3 nucleotides: TGTGCCAGCAGTTACGGGACCACGTCAGATACGCAGTATTTT. Translation gives CASSYGTTSDTQYF.

This clonotype was counted only a few times. This is likely a read error, given that the CDR3 carries no conserved phenylalanine or tryptophan at its end. This rearrangement joins TRBV12-3 or TRBV12-4 to TRBJ2-5; D is perhaps TRBD1 (5 bases). Trimming removed 9 bases at V and 3 bases at J, with 14 bases between. The CDR3 totals 13 residues. CDR3 nucleotides: TGTGCCAGTAGGGGTTCGATGGAAGAGACCCAGTACTCC. Its translation is CASRGSMEETQYS.

This clonotype was recorded a few times. This chain joins TRBV6-2 or TRBV6-3 and TRBJ1-1; the D is unclear. V gave up 5 bases and J gave up 5 bases, with 9 bases separating them. This CDR3 has 12 residues. Germline-derived CDR1 and CDR2 are MNHEY and SVGEGT. CDR3 amino acids: CASSVGSTEAFF. The CDR3 region has the DNA TGTGCCAGCAGTGTTGGCTCTACTGAAGCTTTCTTT.

V gene TRBV6-5 combines with J gene TRBJ2-2; D uncertain. Germline values: CDR1 MNHEY, CDR2 SVGAGI. V was clipped by 3 bases and J by 2 bases, with 4 bases between them. This CDR3 has 13 amino acids. The CDR3: CASSYDNTGELFF. CDR3 in DNA: TGTGCCAGCAGTTATGATAACACCGGGGAGCTGTTTTTT.

For this clonotype: With a much larger clone just one base away, this may be a read error. This chain links TRBV28 with TRBJ2-7, with D perhaps being TRBD1 or TRBD2 (5 bases each). The germline V and J ends were trimmed by 7 bases and 2 bases, with 9 bases remaining between them. The germline V gene encodes CDR1 MDHEN and CDR2 SYDVKM. This CDR3 is built from 12 residues. In DNA form, the CDR3 reads TGTGCCAGCACGGGGCAGACCTACGAGCAGTACTTC. This codes for CASTGQTYEQYF.

CDR3 nucleotides: TGTGCCAGCAGCTCATGGGAGGACACTGAAGCTTTCTTT. Translated, it gives CASSSWEDTEAFF. The chain recombines TRBV7-2 with TRBJ1-1; D gene uncertain. CDR1 is SGHTA, CDR2 FQGNSA, per germline. Trimming stripped 4 bases from V and 3 bases from J, with 9 bases between. This CDR3 is 13 amino acids long.

This clonotype appeared many times. This sequence joins TRBV28 and TRBJ1-6; no firm D call. The V gene's germline CDR1 is MDHEN and CDR2 SYDVKM. The CDR3 is made up of 15 amino acids. V was pared by 7 bases and J by 6 bases, with 16 bases between. CDR3 coding DNA: TGTGCCAGCATCGGAGGGTTATATTTTAATTCACCCCTCCACTTT. Its protein is CASIGGLYFNSPLHF.

This clonotype was detected a few times. The CDR3 DNA follows: TGCGCCACGTATGGGACAGGGACCGGGGAGCTGTTTTTT. It is translated as CATYGTGTGELFF. V gene TRBV10-2 combines with J gene TRBJ2-2; 9 nucleotides match TRBD1. The germline CDR1 and CDR2 sequences are WSHSY and SAAADI. V was clipped by 10 bases and J by 5 bases; unmatched bases: 5. The CDR3 runs to 13 residues.

This clonotype was seen only once. Germline and junction disagree at one end, which may indicate a read error. V and J are TRBV5-6 and TRBJ2-7, with TRBD1 identical over 8 bases. Looked up from germline, CDR1 is SGHDT and CDR2 is YYEEEE. CDR3 length: 14 residues. The CDR3 DNA follows: TGTGCCAGCAGCTTGGGTCAGGGGGCCTACAAGCAGTACTTC. Protein sequence: CASSLGQGAYKQYF. Complete variable domain (other parts from reference TRBV5-6 and TRBJ2-7): DAGVTQSPTHLIKTRGQQVTLRCSPKSGHDTVSWYQQALGQGPQFIFQYYEEEERQRGNFPDRFSGHQFPNYSSELNVNALLLGDSALYLCASSLGQGAYKQYFGPGTRLTVT.

To note about this clonotype: In this CDR3 the conserved last residue, phenylalanine or tryptophan, is missing, so a read error is likely. The chain recombines TRBV7-9 with TRBJ2-3, with D possibly being TRBD1 (6 bases). CDR1 and CDR2 from the germline V gene are SEHNR and FQNEAQ (reference sequence). The CDR3 is made up of 15 amino acids. Trimming pared 4 bases from V and 3 bases from J, leaving 14 bases between. In nucleotides, the CDR3 is TGTGCCAGCAGCTCCCCGGACAGCGCTACAGATACGCAGTATATT. The encoded protein is CASSSPDSATDTQYI.

For this clonotype: This may be a read error, as it is one base from a much larger clone. The chain employs TRBV12-3 or TRBV12-4 and TRBJ1-4, with 7 bases matching TRBD1. The trim removed 3 bases at V and 12 bases at J, leaving 13 bases unmatched. The CDR3 totals 15 residues. Here the CDR3 reads CASSFLQGLDKELFF. In nucleotides, the CDR3 is TGTGCCAGCAGTTTTTTACAGGGGTTGGATAAAGAACTGTTTTTT.

This clonotype was observed at least ten times. The J gene is TRBJ2-7, the V gene TRBV11-2; D is uncertain. Germline loops: CDR1 SGHAT, CDR2 FQNNGV. This CDR3 spans 16 amino acids. V gave up 3 bases and J gave up 5 bases, with 20 bases separating them. The CDR3 is CASSFPSGVRGDEQYF. CDR3 in DNA: TGTGCCAGCAGCTTTCCTTCTGGGGTGCGCGGCGACGAGCAGTACTTC.